The 22 T cell receptor beta chains below were found in one sample sequenced in a study of shared clonotypes between healthy human individuals (dated by TCRdb to the early 2020s). Preparation of the library involved the immunoSEQ multiplex PCR assay. In its TCRdb copy, this immuneACCESS table keeps in-frame sequences only and misses some clones. Where compared with another copy, unresolved V genes explain less than half of these, and the others have no known cause. This sample has some 1,600,000 clones in its table, and 95% to 99% of those were observed once. The ten most abundant clones make up less than 0.55% of the sample. The sequenced sample consisted of naive CD4+ T cells sorted from blood. The cell subset or site label of this sample denotes: CD45RA+ positively selected. These receptors were obtained from a man under 40 in good health.

The chain recombines TRBV2 with TRBJ1-2; TRBD1 aligns across 10 bases. The CDR3 has 14 residues. V shed 5 bases, J shed 5 bases, and the junction held 5 bases outside the gene matches. Germline CDR1 SNHLY, CDR2 FYNNEI. The DNA for the CDR3 is TGTGCCAGCAGTTCCGGGACAGGGGCTTATGGCTACACCTTC. Protein product: CASSSGTGAYGYTF.

The rearrangement links TRBV7-6 to TRBJ2-3; D might be TRBD2 (6 bases). With 1 base removed from V and 4 bases from J, the gap between germline ends came to 15 bases. The germline V gene has CDR1 SGHVS and CDR2 FNYEAQ. The CDR3 spans 16 residues. CDR3 sequence reads: CASSLGASVASDTQYF. The CDR3 region has the DNA TGTGCCAGCAGCTTAGGGGCTAGCGTCGCATCAGATACGCAGTATTTT.

The J gene is TRBJ2-7, the V gene TRBV2, with 9 bases aligning to TRBD2. With V trimmed by 7 bases and J by 3 bases, 19 bases remained unmatched. CDR3 length equals 18 residues. Germline assignment: CDR1 SNHLY and CDR2 FYNNEI. Here the CDR3 reads CASILLTSGFVGSYEQYF. The CDR3 DNA sequence: TGTGCCAGCATATTACTAACTAGCGGGTTTGTTGGAAGCTACGAGCAGTACTTC.

A single count supports this clone. The same CDR3 is also encoded by other DNA sequences in this sample. The gene calls are TRBV4-1 and TRBJ2-5, with D hard to call. Deletions cut 0 bases from V and 7 bases from J, with 6 bases between. The CDR3 has 12 residues. From germline, CDR1 is MGHRA and CDR2 YSYEKL. The DNA of the CDR3 is TGCGCCAGCAGCCAAGATCTGGGGACCCAGTACTTC. Encoded protein: CASSQDLGTQYF.

This clone appeared a single time. The chain couples TRBV9 to TRBJ2-1; 10 nucleotides align to TRBD1. The germline V gene encodes CDR1 SGDLS and CDR2 YYNGEE. After removal of 0 bases from V and 6 bases from J, the junction contained 3 bases not matched to a gene. The CDR3 has 15 amino acids. CDR3 in DNA: TGTGCCAGCAGCGTAGGGGACAGGGGATTCAATGAGCAGTTCTTC. This codes for CASSVGDRGFNEQFF.

Comment on this clone: The sample holds other DNA sequences that translate to the same CDR3. This sequence joins TRBV19 and TRBJ2-7, with TRBD1 as a possible D gene (5 bases). CDR3 length: 14 amino acids. Germline values: CDR1 LNHDA, CDR2 SQIVND (reference sequence). The V and J ends lost 3 bases and 1 base respectively, with 10 bases between them. CDR3 region: CASSISPGSYEQYF. The CDR3 DNA reads TGTGCCAGTAGTATCTCCCCAGGGTCCTACGAGCAGTACTTC. Full variable domain (remainder filled in from reference TRBV19 and TRBJ2-7): DGGITQSPKYLFRKEGQNVTLSCEQNLNHDAMYWYRQDPGQGLRLIYYSQIVNDFQKGDIAEGYSVSREKKESFPLTVTSAQKNPTAFYLCASSISPGSYEQYFGPGTRLTVT.

The chain joins TRBV12-5 to TRBJ2-3, with D perhaps matching TRBD1 or TRBD2 (5 bases each). CDR1 is LGHNT and CDR2 is FRNRAP in the germline V gene. The CDR3 runs to 15 residues. Trimming cost V 4 bases and J 5 bases, with 16 bases left between them. In DNA form, the CDR3 reads TGTGCTAGTGGTTCGAGGGGCGCGGATGGAGATACGCAGTATTTT. Its translation: CASGSRGADGDTQYF.

The gene calls are TRBV13 and TRBJ2-3; 9 nucleotides line up with TRBD2. This CDR3 region has 15 residues. J was trimmed by 5 bases and V by 2 bases; bases with no gene match: 5. From germline, CDR1 is PRHDT and CDR2 FYEKMQ (reference sequence). CDR3 in amino acids: CASSLRAGGVDTQYF. Written as DNA, the CDR3 is TGTGCCAGCAGCTTACGGGCGGGAGGGGTAGATACGCAGTATTTT.

This clone appeared once. V usage is TRBV28 and J usage is TRBJ2-1; 8 nucleotides align to TRBD1. Germline V gene data show CDR1 as MDHEN and CDR2 as SYDVKM. The CDR3 loop spans 13 amino acids. V lost 8 bases to trimming and J lost 7 bases; unmatched junction nucleotides: 7. As DNA, the CDR3 is TGTGCCAGCCCCCGGACAGGGCGAAATGAGCAGTTCTTC. It encodes CASPRTGRNEQFF.

The V gene is TRBV4-1, the J gene TRBJ1-1; D unclear. Trimming cost V 7 bases and J 1 base, with 13 bases left between them. This CDR3 comprises 14 residues. Per the germline V gene, CDR1 is MGHRA and CDR2 is YSYEKL. The CDR3 reads CASTLSDTNTEAFF. The CDR3 DNA sequence: TGCGCCAGCACGCTCAGCGACACGAACACTGAAGCTTTCTTT.

V is TRBV5-1 and J is TRBJ2-2, with 7 bases that match TRBD1. The CDR3 loop spans 13 amino acids. Looked up from germline, CDR1 is SGHRS and CDR2 is YFSETQ. V trimming: 4 bases; J trimming: 8 bases; junction bases outside the gene matches: 5. The CDR3 sequence: CASSTTGSGELFF. CDR3 coding DNA: TGCGCCAGCAGCACGACAGGGTCAGGGGAGCTGTTTTTT.

The V gene is TRBV4-3, the J gene TRBJ2-7; D ambiguous. The CDR3 runs to 13 residues. In germline, CDR1 is LGHNA, CDR2 YSLEER. V lost 4 bases and J 4 bases, leaving 11 bases between the germline ends. As DNA, the CDR3 is TGCGCCAGCAGCCGCGAGGCGTATTACGAGCAGTACTTC. As protein: CASSREAYYEQYF.

The chain couples TRBV18 to TRBJ2-5; weak D call: TRBD1 (6 bases). V lost 5 bases and J lost 7, with 8 bases in between. CDR1 is KGHSH, CDR2 LQKENI, per germline. CDR3 size: 11 residues. The CDR3 spells CASSVGGTQYF. For the CDR3, the DNA is TGTGCCAGCTCAGTAGGGGGGACCCAGTACTTC. Full variable domain (missing parts from reference TRBV18 and TRBJ2-5): NAGVMQNPRHLVRRRGQEARLRCSPMKGHSHVYWYRQLPEEGLKFMVYLQKENIIDESGMPKERFSAEFPKEGPSILRIQQVVRGDSAAYFCASSVGGTQYFGPGTRLLVL.

The V call is TRBV29-1, the J call TRBJ1-4; D gene ambiguous. The germline CDR1 and CDR2 sequences are SQVTM and ANQGSEA. This CDR3 has 13 amino acids. Trimming removed 4 bases at V and 3 bases at J, with 9 bases between. In DNA, the CDR3 is TGCAGCGTTGGTCTGGGGTCTAATGAAAAACTGTTTTTT. Protein product: CSVGLGSNEKLFF. Full variable domain (outside the CDR3, taken from reference TRBV29-1 and TRBJ1-4): SAVISQKPSRDICQRGTSLTIQCQVDSQVTMMFWYRQQPGQSLTLIATANQGSEATYESGFVIDKFPISRPNLTFSTLTVSNMSPEDSSIYLCSVGLGSNEKLFFGSGTQLSVL.

Remarks on this clone: Distinct nucleotide sequences in the sample also encode this CDR3. J is TRBJ1-5 and V is TRBV19, with no clear D. The V gene's germline CDR1 is LNHDA and CDR2 SQIVND (reference sequence). CDR3 length: 15 amino acids. V lost 2 bases, J lost 2 bases, and 10 bases lay in between. This CDR3 reads CASSILGTGNQPQHF. In DNA, the CDR3 is TGTGCCAGTAGTATATTGGGTACCGGCAATCAGCCCCAGCATTTT.

The chain couples TRBV11-3 to TRBJ1-4; D unresolved. This CDR3 contains 13 residues. Trimming stripped 6 bases from V and 12 bases from J, with 17 bases between. In germline, CDR1 is SGHNT, CDR2 YENEEA. CDR3: CASSVGPAGELFF. The DNA for the CDR3 is TGTGCCAGCAGTGTCGGACCTGCCGGGGAACTGTTTTTT.

Regarding this clone: The same CDR3 also results from other DNA sequences found in this sample. The chain has TRBV28 and TRBJ2-7, with D perhaps matching TRBD1 (6 bases). V lost 8 bases and J lost 2, with 7 bases in between. CDR3 size: 11 residues. Germline V CDR1 and CDR2: MDHEN, SYDVKM. CDR3 bases: TGTGCCAGCGGGGGCGCCTACGAGCAGTACTTC. Its translation is CASGGAYEQYF.

The V and J genes are TRBV5-1 and TRBJ1-2; D might be TRBD1 (5 bases). Trimming stripped 0 bases from V and 8 bases from J, with 23 bases between. Germline CDR1 SGHRS, CDR2 YFSETQ. The CDR3 is 17 amino acids. CDR3 amino acids: CASSLAGVGGAGRGYTF. In nucleotides, the CDR3 is TGCGCCAGCAGCTTGGCTGGGGTAGGAGGGGCCGGTAGGGGCTACACCTTC.

The chain recombines TRBV6-6 with TRBJ1-5; D not certain. The germline V gene has CDR1 MNHNY and CDR2 SVGAGI (reference sequence). Trimming took off 2 bases at V and 3 bases at J, with 8 bases between the two ends. The CDR3 has 14 residues. In nucleotides, the CDR3 is TGTGCCAGCAGTTACGATAGACCCAATCAGCCCCAGCATTTT. It translates to CASSYDRPNQPQHF.

The gene calls are TRBV28 and TRBJ1-2, with D possibly being TRBD1 (6 bases). This CDR3 spans 15 amino acids. The V end was cut by 1 base, the J end by 4 bases, with 13 bases between. The V gene's germline CDR1 is MDHEN and CDR2 SYDVKM. Here the CDR3 DNA reads TGTGCCAGCAGTTTATATACAGGCAGGGGCTATGGCTACACCTTC. Amino acid sequence: CASSLYTGRGYGYTF.

Note on this clone: Distinct nucleotide sequences in the sample also encode this CDR3. This chain connects TRBV19 to TRBJ2-2, with D possibly being TRBD1 or TRBD2 (5 bases each). Per the germline V gene, CDR1 is LNHDA and CDR2 is SQIVND (reference sequence). Trimming pared 3 bases from V and 0 bases from J, leaving 8 bases between. The CDR3 is 15 amino acids. CDR3: CASSILGANTGELFF. The DNA for the CDR3 is TGTGCCAGTAGTATTCTGGGGGCGAACACCGGGGAGCTGTTTTTT.

CDR3 sequence: CASSVLFPGQGFYSNQPQHF. In nucleotides, the CDR3 is TGTGCCAGTAGCGTTCTCTTTCCGGGACAGGGGTTTTATAGCAATCAGCCCCAGCATTTT. The V and J genes are TRBV19 and TRBJ1-5; 10 bases agree with TRBD1. The CDR3 spans 20 residues. Germline lookup yields CDR1 LNHDA and CDR2 SQIVND (reference sequence). Trimming cost V 6 bases and J 0 bases; bases outside gene matches: 17.